This section outlines one T cell receptor (beta chain) sequence together with its context. Its antigen is still unknown. There are no base qualities to consult, and no much larger clone falls within one base. The CDR3 has 13 amino acids, counting the end cysteine and phenylalanine. The entry retains the CDR3 DNA only, 39 bases that are in frame from base 1. A distance of 10 bases separates the germline ends of V and J, which lose 8 bases and 2 bases respectively. Reading the germline V gene gives CDR1 SNHLY and CDR2 FYNNEI. The entry originates in a study of blood T cell repertoires in COVID-19 (dated by TCRdb to between 2020 and 2021). Background for the entire study: The collaborator samples originated in the United States, Italy and Spain and spanned the acute and convalescent phases of COVID-19. The dataset comprised deeply sampled blood TCRbeta repertoires from subjects exposed to, actively infected with, or recovered from COVID-19. The sample metadata nearly always contained a de-identified subject ID, COVID-19 status, age in years and sex. The material from the prospective study consisted of cDNA or gDNA derived from T cells, B-cell-depleted T cells, or PBMCs. The samples were drawn from two sources: the first 160 participants of the ongoing ImmuneRACE study, and about 1,300 subjects contributed by 6 global collaborators. Where available, HLA class I and class II types were taken from metadata supplied by the sample provider and were not determined by assay-based typing. The repertoires were released in a freely available public database intended as a resource for research on the immune response to SARS-CoV-2.

Overall results and qualifications from the work: The quantity of clinical and demographic metadata differed by source and by participant and was supplied without curation.

The immunoSEQ Assay, a bias-controlled multiplex PCR, was used to amplify TCRbeta CDR3 regions from genomic DNA. Per the source publication's procedure: Within the assay, amplification of reference gene primers was used to estimate how many nucleated cells each sample contained. Sequence reads were collapsed and filtered to measure the absolute abundance of every unique TCRbeta CDR3 rearrangement. For each sample, productive Simpson clonality was calculated as the square root of Simpson's diversity index over productive rearrangements. Imported from immuneACCESS, the table was reduced by TCRdb to in-frame sequences with V and J called. These copies leave out some clones; in studies compared against another copy, an unresolved V gene accounts for under half, and the cause of the remainder is not known. V, J and clone size reflect that table, while D and trimming were determined from the DNA. The sample includes about 54,000 clones, with approximately 91% observed a single time. Around 4.2% of the sample is taken by the ten largest.

Each collaborating institution followed its own protocols to collect whole blood in K2EDTA tubes. For TCRbeta analysis, collaborators shipped samples in one of three forms: frozen whole blood, isolated PBMCs, or DNA extracted from either of those sample types. This TCR came from a man between 45 and 60 years old with acute or convalescent COVID-19. Sequenced sample: peripheral blood. The sequence is built from TRBV2 and TRBJ2-1; the D gene is not confidently resolved. The encoded CDR3 is CASSQATYNEQFF. The bases are TGTGCCAGCTCCCAAGCTACCTACAATGAGCAGTTCTTC. The CDR3, completed at both ends by the reference TRBV2 and TRBJ2-1 genes, gives the full variable domain EPEVTQTPSHQVTQMGQEVILRCVPISNHLYFYWYRQILGQKVEFLVSFYNNEISEKSEIFDDQFSVERPDGSNFTLKIRSTKLEDSAMYFCASSQATYNEQFFGPGTRLTVL.